The 5 T cell receptor beta chains below all came from one sample that was sequenced in a study of blood T cell repertoires in COVID-19. Sequenced by immunoSEQ multiplex PCR; TCRdb stores in-frame clones only, minus some. The sample includes some 180,000 clones, around 76% of them seen just once. The sample comprised peripheral blood. The receptor source for this set is a woman between 45 and 65 years old with active or convalescent COVID-19.

The chain recombines TRBV15 with TRBJ1-5; 7 bases are a match to TRBD1. This CDR3 spans 15 amino acids. Looked up from germline, CDR1 is LNHNV and CDR2 is YYDKDF (reference sequence). With 3 bases clipped from V and 6 bases from J, the junction kept 8 bases outside the gene matches. The CDR3 nucleotides are TGTGCCACCAGCAGTTACGACACAGGGGTTCAGCCCCAGCATTTT. Amino acid sequence: CATSSYDTGVQPQHF.

V gene TRBV10-2 combines with J gene TRBJ1-1, with D perhaps TRBD1 (6 bases). There are 14 residues in the CDR3. Trimming removed 1 base from V and 1 base from J, with 7 bases in between. Germline V gene lookup returns CDR1 WSHSY and CDR2 SAAADI. The CDR3 DNA reads as TGCGCCAGCAGTGAGTTGGGACAGAACACTGAAGCTTTCTTT. The encoded protein is CASSELGQNTEAFF.

V usage is TRBV2 and J usage is TRBJ2-2; tentatively, D is TRBD1 (6 bases). Germline CDR1 SNHLY, CDR2 FYNNEI. The V end lost 6 bases, the J end lost 6 bases, and 14 bases lay between the germline ends. The CDR3 is 14 amino acids. This chain's CDR3 is CASSDFHRAGELFF. Written as DNA, the CDR3 is TGTGCCAGCAGCGATTTTCACAGGGCCGGGGAGCTGTTTTTT.

This clone was detected ten times or more. V and J are TRBV27 and TRBJ2-1; no clear D. Per germline, CDR1 MNHEY and CDR2 SMNVEV (reference sequence). The CDR3 spans 13 residues. V lost 8 bases, J lost 3 bases, and 11 bases lay in between. CDR3 in DNA: TGTGCCAGCGGCCTTTCTAGCTACAATGAGCAGTTCTTC. Translated: CASGLSSYNEQFF.

This clone was detected only once. The genes are TRBV28 and TRBJ1-1, with TRBD1 identical over 7 bases. CDR1 and CDR2 (germline): MDHEN, SYDVKM. Germline trimming cut 6 bases from V and 5 bases from J; bases unmatched to any gene: 9. This CDR3 has 14 residues. CDR3 region: CASRIGQARTEAFF. CDR3 nucleotide sequence: TGTGCCAGCAGGATCGGACAGGCCAGGACTGAAGCTTTCTTT.